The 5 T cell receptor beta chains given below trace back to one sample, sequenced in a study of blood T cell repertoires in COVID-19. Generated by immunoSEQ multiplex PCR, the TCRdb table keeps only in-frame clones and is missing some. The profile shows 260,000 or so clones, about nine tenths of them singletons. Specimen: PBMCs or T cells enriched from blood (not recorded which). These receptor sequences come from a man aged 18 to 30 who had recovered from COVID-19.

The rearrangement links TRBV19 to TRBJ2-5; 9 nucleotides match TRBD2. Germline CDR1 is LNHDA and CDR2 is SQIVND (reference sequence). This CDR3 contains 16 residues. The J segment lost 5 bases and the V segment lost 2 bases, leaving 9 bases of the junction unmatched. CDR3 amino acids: CASSINIAGARETQYF. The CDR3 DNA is TGTGCCAGTAGTATAAATATAGCGGGGGCGAGGGAGACCCAGTACTTC. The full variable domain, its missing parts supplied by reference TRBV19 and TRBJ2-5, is DGGITQSPKYLFRKEGQNVTLSCEQNLNHDAMYWYRQDPGQGLRLIYYSQIVNDFQKGDIAEGYSVSREKKESFPLTVTSAQKNPTAFYLCASSINIAGARETQYFGPGTRLLVL.

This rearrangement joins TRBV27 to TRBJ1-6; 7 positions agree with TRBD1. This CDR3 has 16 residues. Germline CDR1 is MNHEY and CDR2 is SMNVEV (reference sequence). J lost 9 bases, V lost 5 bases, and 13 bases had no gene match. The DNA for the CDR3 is TGTGCCAGCAGTCCTCTTCCCCAGGGGGAAGGTTCACCCCTCCACTTT. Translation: CASSPLPQGEGSPLHF.

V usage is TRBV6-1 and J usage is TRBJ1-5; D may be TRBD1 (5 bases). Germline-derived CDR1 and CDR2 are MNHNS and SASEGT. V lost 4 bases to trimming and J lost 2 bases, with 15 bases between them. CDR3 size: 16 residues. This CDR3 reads CASSATWGRGNQPQHF. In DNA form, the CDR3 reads TGTGCCAGCAGTGCCACTTGGGGCAGGGGCAATCAGCCCCAGCATTTT.

The CDR3: CASSLNRNQPQHF. The CDR3 coding sequence is TGTGCCAGCAGTTTAAATAGAAATCAGCCCCAGCATTTT. V gene TRBV12-3 or TRBV12-4 combines with J gene TRBJ1-5; D unclear. The CDR3 sequence is 13 residues long. Between the trimmed V and J ends, which lost 2 bases and 4 bases, there was a span of 6 bases.

The CDR3 nucleotides read TGTGCCAGCAGCCCGGCAGGGCCTTTATCTGGGGCCAACGTCCTGACTTTC. It is translated as CASSPAGPLSGANVLTF. This chain uses TRBV14 with TRBJ2-6; the D gene is possibly TRBD1 (5 bases). In germline, CDR1 is SGHDN, CDR2 FVKESK. Trimming pared 4 bases from V and 1 base from J, leaving 14 bases between. There are 17 residues in the CDR3. Full variable domain (outside the CDR3, taken from reference TRBV14 and TRBJ2-6): EAGVTQFPSHSVIEKGQTVTLRCDPISGHDNLYWYRRVMGKEIKFLLHFVKESKQDESGMPNNRFLAERTGGTYSTLKVQPAELEDSGVYFCASSPAGPLSGANVLTFGAGSRLTVL.